This TCR beta chain was sequenced during a study of blood T cell repertoires in COVID-19. Trimming cost V 4 bases and J 9 bases, with 13 bases left between them. The CDR3 totals 13 residues. From germline, CDR1 is SGHTA and CDR2 FQGNSA. Only in-frame clones appear in the TCRdb table, and some are missing; sequencing was by immunoSEQ multiplex PCR. The sample lists around 300,000 clones, 88% occurring once. The rearrangement links TRBV7-2 to TRBJ2-1; D unclear. Sequencing was carried out using PBMCs or T cells enriched from blood (not recorded which). The clonotype comes from a man aged 25 to 40 who had recovered from COVID-19. The CDR3 spells CASSSGRSGEQFF. The CDR3 nucleotides are TGTGCCAGCAGCTCCGGCCGATCGGGTGAGCAGTTCTTC. Filled out from reference TRBV7-2 and TRBJ2-1, the complete variable domain reads GAGVSQSPSNKVTEKGKDVELRCDPISGHTALYWYRQSLGQGLEFLIYFQGNSAPDKSGLPSDRFSAERTGGSVSTLTIQRTQQEDSAVYLCASSSGRSGEQFFGPGTRLTVL.